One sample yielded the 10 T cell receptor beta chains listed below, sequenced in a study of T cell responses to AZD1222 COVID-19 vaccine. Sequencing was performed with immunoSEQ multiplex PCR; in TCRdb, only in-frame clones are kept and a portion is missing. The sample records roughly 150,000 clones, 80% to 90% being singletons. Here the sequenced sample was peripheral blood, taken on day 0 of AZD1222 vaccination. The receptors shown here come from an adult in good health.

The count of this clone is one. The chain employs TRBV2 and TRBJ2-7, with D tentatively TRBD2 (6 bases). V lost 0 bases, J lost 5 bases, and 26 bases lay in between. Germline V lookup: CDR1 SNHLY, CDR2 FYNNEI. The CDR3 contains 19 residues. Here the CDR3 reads CASSEARGRGTAQSHEQYF. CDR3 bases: TGTGCCAGCAGTGAAGCAAGAGGACGCGGGACCGCGCAATCCCACGAGCAGTACTTC.

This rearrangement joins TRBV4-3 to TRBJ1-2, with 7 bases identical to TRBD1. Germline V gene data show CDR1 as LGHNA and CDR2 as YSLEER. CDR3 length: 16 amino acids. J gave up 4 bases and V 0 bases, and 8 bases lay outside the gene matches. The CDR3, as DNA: TGCGCCAGCAGCCAAGATGTGACAGGGAAACTCTATGGCTACACCTTC. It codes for CASSQDVTGKLYGYTF.

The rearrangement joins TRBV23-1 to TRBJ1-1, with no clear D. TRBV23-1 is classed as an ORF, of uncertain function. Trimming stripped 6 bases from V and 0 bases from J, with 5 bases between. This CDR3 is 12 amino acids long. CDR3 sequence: CASRSLNTEAFF. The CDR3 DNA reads TGCGCCAGCAGGAGTCTGAACACTGAAGCTTTCTTT.

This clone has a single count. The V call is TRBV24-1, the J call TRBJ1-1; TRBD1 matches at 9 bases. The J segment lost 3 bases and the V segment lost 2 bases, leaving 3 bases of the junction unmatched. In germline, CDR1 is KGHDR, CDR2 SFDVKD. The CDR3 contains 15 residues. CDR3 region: CATSDSGQGYTEAFF. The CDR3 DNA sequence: TGTGCCACCAGTGATTCGGGACAGGGATACACTGAAGCTTTCTTT.

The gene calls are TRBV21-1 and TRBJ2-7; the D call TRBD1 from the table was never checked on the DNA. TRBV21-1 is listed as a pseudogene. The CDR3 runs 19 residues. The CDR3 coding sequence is TGTGCCAGCAGCGAACCGGAGGGACAGGAGGCAACAGGAGAGGAATGGGAGTACTTC. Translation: CASSEPEGQEATGEEWEYF.

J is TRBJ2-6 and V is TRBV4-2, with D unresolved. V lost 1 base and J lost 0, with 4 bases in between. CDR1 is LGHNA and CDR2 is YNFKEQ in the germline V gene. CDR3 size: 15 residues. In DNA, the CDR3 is TGTGCCAGCAGCCAAGCCAACTCTGGGGCCAACGTCCTGACTTTC. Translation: CASSQANSGANVLTF.

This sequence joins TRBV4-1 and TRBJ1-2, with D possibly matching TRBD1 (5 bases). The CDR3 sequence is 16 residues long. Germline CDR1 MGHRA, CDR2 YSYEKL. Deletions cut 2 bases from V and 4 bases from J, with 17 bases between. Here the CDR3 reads CASSQPTGGAGYGYTF. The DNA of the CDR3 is TGCGCCAGCAGCCAACCGACGGGAGGGGCAGGCTATGGCTACACCTTC.

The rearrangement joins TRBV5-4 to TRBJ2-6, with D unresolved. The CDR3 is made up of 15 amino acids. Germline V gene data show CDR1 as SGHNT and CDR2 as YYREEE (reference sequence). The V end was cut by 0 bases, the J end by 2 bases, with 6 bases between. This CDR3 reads CASSLVWAGANVLTF. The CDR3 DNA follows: TGTGCCAGCAGCTTGGTATGGGCTGGGGCCAACGTCCTGACTTTC.

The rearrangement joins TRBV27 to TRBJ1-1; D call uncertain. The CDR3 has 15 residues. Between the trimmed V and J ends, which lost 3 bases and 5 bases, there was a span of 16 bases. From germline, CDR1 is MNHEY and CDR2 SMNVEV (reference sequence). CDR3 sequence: CASSFSPALGTEAFF. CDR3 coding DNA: TGTGCCAGCAGTTTTTCACCCGCATTGGGGACTGAAGCTTTCTTT.

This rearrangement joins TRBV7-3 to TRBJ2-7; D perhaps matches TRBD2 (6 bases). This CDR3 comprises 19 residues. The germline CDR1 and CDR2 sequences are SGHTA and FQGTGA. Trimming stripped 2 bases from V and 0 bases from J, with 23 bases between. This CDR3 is CASSLEGTSTFRSSYEQYF. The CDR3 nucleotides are TGTGCCAGCAGCTTAGAGGGGACTTCTACCTTCAGGAGCTCCTACGAGCAGTACTTC. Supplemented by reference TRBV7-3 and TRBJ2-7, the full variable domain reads GAGVSQTPSNKVTEKGKYVELRCDPISGHTALYWYRQSLGQGPEFLIYFQGTGAADDSGLPNDRFFAVRPEGSVSTLKIQRTERGDSAVYLCASSLEGTSTFRSSYEQYFGPGTRLTVT.